A single sample is the source of the 28 T cell receptor beta chains below, sequenced in a study of blood T cell repertoires in COVID-19. Sequencing used immunoSEQ multiplex PCR; TCRdb keeps in-frame clones, though not all of them. This table holds approximately 230,000 clones, roughly 83% found once. Sequencing input: peripheral blood. These receptors originate from an elderly man with acute or convalescent COVID-19.

The chain employs TRBV3-1 (or the pseudogene TRBV3-2) and TRBJ2-1; 11 bases agree with TRBD2. There are 15 residues in the CDR3. In germline, CDR1 is LGHDT, CDR2 YNNKEL (reference sequence). Trimming took 4 bases from V and 1 from J; bases not matched to a gene: 0. CDR3 protein: CASSLAGGSYNEQFF. Written as DNA, the CDR3 is TGTGCCAGCAGCCTAGCGGGAGGGTCCTACAATGAGCAGTTCTTC.

The gene calls are TRBV18 and TRBJ1-1; TRBD1 is a possible D gene (5 bases). The CDR3 runs 14 residues. Trimming pared 6 bases from V and 1 base from J, leaving 12 bases between. CDR1 and CDR2 from the germline V gene are KGHSH and LQKENI. CDR3 DNA sequence: TGTGCCAGCTCGGGGGGAGGGAGGAACACTGAAGCTTTCTTT. Protein sequence: CASSGGGRNTEAFF.

The chain carries TRBV3-1 (or the pseudogene TRBV3-2) and TRBJ2-7; D possibly corresponds to TRBD1 (6 bases). This CDR3 is built from 12 residues. Trimming shortened V by 6 bases and J by 3 bases, and 9 bases separated the two germline ends. Germline CDR1 reads LGHDT; CDR2 reads YNNKEL (reference sequence). This chain's CDR3 is CASRQGVYEQYF. In DNA, the CDR3 is TGTGCCAGCAGACAGGGAGTCTACGAGCAGTACTTC.

In DNA, the CDR3 is TGTGCCAGCAGCTTAGGCGGGGGCGCGTATGTCTATGGCTACACCTTC. Translating gives CASSLGGGAYVYGYTF. The chain carries TRBV11-2 and TRBJ1-2; a possible D gene is TRBD1 (6 bases). The CDR3 contains 16 residues. V gave up 1 base and J gave up 4 bases, with 16 bases separating them. Looked up from germline, CDR1 is SGHAT and CDR2 is FQNNGV.

This clone has just a few counts. This chain links TRBV4-1 with TRBJ1-4, with D unclear. The V and J ends lost 3 bases and 5 bases respectively, with 16 bases between them. CDR3 size: 16 residues. The V gene's germline CDR1 is MGHRA and CDR2 YSYEKL. The chain's CDR3 is CASSHNPGGRNEKLFF. The CDR3 DNA is TGCGCCAGCAGCCACAACCCGGGAGGTAGAAATGAAAAACTGTTTTTT.

This clone appeared once. The genes are TRBV5-6 and TRBJ1-5; no definite D call. Germline V lookup: CDR1 SGHDT, CDR2 YYEEEE. This CDR3 contains 15 residues. Trimming removed 2 bases at V and 0 bases at J, with 9 bases between. The CDR3 region is CASSFGRLSNQPQHF. Here the CDR3 DNA reads TGTGCCAGCAGCTTCGGCAGACTTAGCAATCAGCCCCAGCATTTT. The full variable domain, rest sourced from reference TRBV5-6 and TRBJ1-5, is DAGVTQSPTHLIKTRGQQVTLRCSPKSGHDTVSWYQQALGQGPQFIFQYYEEEERQRGNFPDRFSGHQFPNYSSELNVNALLLGDSALYLCASSFGRLSNQPQHFGDGTRLSIL.

V gene TRBV28 combines with J gene TRBJ1-2, with 8 nucleotides matching TRBD1. CDR1 MDHEN and CDR2 SYDVKM come from the germline V gene. There are 15 residues in the CDR3. With V trimmed by 5 bases and J by 2 bases, 7 bases remained unmatched. The CDR3 DNA reads as TGTGCCAGCAGTCCGGCAGGGGGCGCAAACTATGGCTACACCTTC. It yields the protein CASSPAGGANYGYTF.

The rearrangement joins TRBV28 to TRBJ1-2; TRBD1 matches 8 bases. J was trimmed by 7 bases and V by 6 bases; bases with no gene match: 7. Per the germline V gene, CDR1 is MDHEN and CDR2 is SYDVKM. This CDR3 region has 13 residues. The CDR3 nucleotides are TGTGCCAGCAGGGACAGGGAAGGGTTTGGCTACACCTTC. It is translated as CASRDREGFGYTF.

The V and J genes are TRBV7-2 and TRBJ2-1, with TRBD1 as a possible D gene (6 bases). V shed 3 bases and J shed 4 bases, with 10 bases lying between them. This CDR3 has 14 residues. CDR1 and CDR2 from the germline V gene are SGHTA and FQGNSA. The CDR3 DNA sequence: TGTGCCAGCAGCTTTATTCAGGGGTACAATGAGCAGTTCTTC. It yields the protein CASSFIQGYNEQFF. Drawing the rest from reference TRBV7-2 and TRBJ2-1, the complete variable domain is GAGVSQSPSNKVTEKGKDVELRCDPISGHTALYWYRQSLGQGLEFLIYFQGNSAPDKSGLPSDRFSAERTGGSVSTLTIQRTQQEDSAVYLCASSFIQGYNEQFFGPGTRLTVL.

This CDR3 reads CASSYLRTGLTGELFF. The CDR3 bases are TGTGCCAGCAGTTACCTTCGGACAGGGCTCACCGGGGAGCTGTTTTTT. This chain uses TRBV6-2 or TRBV6-3 with TRBJ2-2, with 8 bases identical to TRBD1. The trim removed 2 bases at V and 4 bases at J, leaving 6 bases unmatched. Per germline, CDR1 MNHEY and CDR2 SVGEGT. CDR3 length: 16 amino acids.

The chain is built from TRBV5-8 and TRBJ1-5; TRBD1 might be the D (5 bases). The CDR3 consists of 15 residues. Germline CDR1 is SGHTS and CDR2 is YDEGEE. V lost 4 bases, J lost 3 bases, and 14 bases lay in between. CDR3 in amino acids: CASSPVGGFNQPQHF. The CDR3 nucleotides are TGTGCCAGCAGCCCGGTCGGGGGATTCAATCAGCCCCAGCATTTT.

This rearrangement joins TRBV5-1 to TRBJ1-1; 9 bases fit TRBD1. The germline V gene encodes CDR1 SGHRS and CDR2 YFSETQ. Trimming removed 3 bases from V and 1 base from J; junction bases left unmatched: 7. This CDR3 is 16 amino acids long. The CDR3 region is CASSWKRGQGNTEAFF. For the CDR3, the DNA is TGCGCCAGCAGCTGGAAAAGGGGACAGGGGAACACTGAAGCTTTCTTT.

This clone was counted only a few times. The chain recombines TRBV15 with TRBJ2-3; 7 bases are shared with TRBD1. The CDR3 length is 15 residues. Germline assignment: CDR1 LNHNV and CDR2 YYDKDF (reference sequence). V trimming: 1 base; J trimming: 0 bases; junction bases outside the gene matches: 1. The CDR3 protein is CATSRGGQSTDTQYF. CDR3 nucleotide sequence: TGTGCCACCAGCAGAGGGGGACAGAGCACAGATACGCAGTATTTT.

The rearrangement links TRBV25-1 to TRBJ1-6, with TRBD1 matching 9 bases. The CDR3 is 14 amino acids. The germline V gene has CDR1 MGHDK and CDR2 SYGVNS. V lost 7 bases to trimming and J lost 9 bases; unmatched junction nucleotides: 7. CDR3 loop: CASKRGDRVSPLHF. In DNA form, the CDR3 reads TGTGCCAGCAAACGGGGGGACAGGGTTTCACCCCTCCACTTT.

This clone was recorded only once. The CDR3 DNA follows: TGCAGTGCTAGAGGGCCCCATGGCTACACCTTC. Residues: CSARGPHGYTF. The J gene is TRBJ1-2, the V gene TRBV20-1, with D uncertain. In germline, CDR1 is DFQATT, CDR2 SNEGSKA (reference sequence). This CDR3 contains 11 residues. V gave up 1 base and J gave up 6 bases, with 6 bases separating them.

The V call is TRBV5-5, the J call TRBJ2-1; 10 bases agree with TRBD2. The V segment lost 0 bases and the J segment 6 bases; nucleotides outside the gene matches: 9. CDR1 and CDR2 (germline): SGHKS, YYEKEE (reference sequence). The CDR3 contains 17 residues. As DNA, the CDR3 is TGTGCCAGCAGCTTGGTGTGGACTAGCGGAGCCCCCAATGAGCAGTTCTTC. Amino acid sequence: CASSLVWTSGAPNEQFF.

J is TRBJ1-1 and V is TRBV18; 8 nucleotides align to TRBD1. Germline CDR1 reads KGHSH; CDR2 reads LQKENI. V lost 4 bases, J lost 4 bases, and 11 bases stayed unmatched. CDR3 size: 16 residues. This chain's CDR3 is CASSLQTGASGTEAFF. DNA for the CDR3: TGTGCCAGCTCACTCCAGACAGGGGCCAGCGGCACTGAAGCTTTCTTT.

This clone was seen a handful of times. The genes are TRBV5-1 and TRBJ1-4; TRBD1 is a possible D gene (6 bases). Trimming left V 5 bases short and J 4 bases short, with 12 bases between. CDR1 is SGHRS, CDR2 YFSETQ, per germline. CDR3 size: 14 residues. The DNA of the CDR3 is TGCGCCAGCAGACGGCAGGGGAATAATGAAAAACTGTTTTTT. Its protein is CASRRQGNNEKLFF.

The chain couples TRBV10-2 to TRBJ2-7; weak D call: TRBD1 (7 bases). Germline CDR1 is WSHSY and CDR2 is SAAADI. The ends were cut back, 6 bases at V and 5 bases at J, with 17 bases in the middle. This CDR3 region has 14 residues. CDR3 residues: CASRGRGDRNEQYF. The CDR3 DNA sequence: TGCGCCAGCAGGGGCAGGGGGGATCGAAACGAGCAGTACTTC.

V is TRBV7-9 and J is TRBJ1-1; possibly TRBD1 for D (5 bases). Trimming removed 2 bases from V and 4 bases from J, with 23 bases in between. The CDR3 loop spans 18 amino acids. The germline V gene has CDR1 SEHNR and CDR2 FQNEAQ (reference sequence). CDR3 DNA sequence: TGTGCCAGCAGCTTATTGGGAGGGAGAGGGGTCCGGTCCACTGAAGCTTTCTTT. It codes for CASSLLGGRGVRSTEAFF.

The rearrangement uses TRBV5-1 and TRBJ2-1, with 7 bases aligning to TRBD2. J lost 3 bases, V lost 0 bases, and 6 bases had no gene match. Per germline, CDR1 SGHRS and CDR2 YFSETQ. This CDR3 contains 16 residues. Written as DNA, the CDR3 is TGCGCCAGCAGCTTGGAGCGGGGATCACACTACAATGAGCAGTTCTTC. It encodes CASSLERGSHYNEQFF. Full variable domain (rest looked up from reference TRBV5-1 and TRBJ2-1): KAGVTQTPRYLIKTRGQQVTLSCSPISGHRSVSWYQQTPGQGLQFLFEYFSETQRNKGNFPGRFSGRQFSNSRSEMNVSTLELGDSALYLCASSLERGSHYNEQFFGPGTRLTVL.

The genes are TRBV3-1 (or the pseudogene TRBV3-2) and TRBJ1-2, with D unclear. V was cut by 5 bases and J by 2 bases, with 6 bases left in between. Germline CDR1 LGHDT, CDR2 YNNKEL (reference sequence). The CDR3 has 12 residues. The DNA of the CDR3 is TGTGCCAGCAGCAAAACAAACTATGGCTACACCTTC. It specifies CASSKTNYGYTF.

This clone has only a few counts. V usage is TRBV7-2 and J usage is TRBJ2-7, with TRBD1 matching 11 bases. CDR1 and CDR2 from the germline V gene are SGHTA and FQGNSA. The CDR3 spans 16 residues. Trimming took 5 bases from V and 2 from J; bases not matched to a gene: 8. The CDR3 bases are TGTGCCAGCAGCCCGAATACGGGACAGGGGGCCTACGAGCAGTACTTC. Encoded protein: CASSPNTGQGAYEQYF.

The chain carries TRBV2 and TRBJ2-6, with 8 bases fitting TRBD1. Germline V gives CDR1 SNHLY, CDR2 FYNNEI. V shed 6 bases, J shed 0 bases, and the junction held 1 base outside the gene matches. This CDR3 region has 15 residues. The CDR3 here is CASSDRGSGANVLTF. The CDR3 DNA follows: TGTGCCAGCAGCGACAGGGGCTCTGGGGCCAACGTCCTGACTTTC.

The chain uses TRBV28 and TRBJ1-5; D is possibly TRBD1 (6 bases). With 4 bases removed from V and 4 bases from J, the gap between germline ends came to 14 bases. This CDR3 comprises 15 residues. CDR1 MDHEN and CDR2 SYDVKM come from the germline V gene. CDR3 residues: CASSWGGSRNQPQHF. CDR3 sequence (DNA): TGTGCCAGCAGTTGGGGGGGCTCGAGGAATCAGCCCCAGCATTTT.

This chain uses TRBV20-1 with TRBJ2-7; TRBD1 matches at 7 bases. Germline lookup yields CDR1 DFQATT and CDR2 SNEGSKA (reference sequence). This CDR3 contains 14 residues. Losses at the gene ends were 3 bases for V and 0 bases for J; bases not matched to a gene: 5. The CDR3 DNA sequence: TGCAGTGCTAGTCGACAGGGAAACTCCTACGAGCAGTACTTC. Translation: CSASRQGNSYEQYF.

The gene calls are TRBV12-3 or TRBV12-4 and TRBJ2-3; TRBD2 matches 8 bases. V gave up 5 bases and J gave up 11 bases; unmatched junction bases: 6. CDR3 length: 12 amino acids. CDR3 in amino acids: CASSMSGGKQYF. The CDR3 DNA reads as TGTGCCAGCAGTATGAGCGGGGGTAAGCAGTATTTT.

This clone was seen only once. The chain carries TRBV27 and TRBJ1-6; 7 bases agree with TRBD1. After removal of 2 bases from V and 6 bases from J, the junction contained 4 bases not matched to a gene. This CDR3 has 15 residues. Germline CDR1 and CDR2: MNHEY and SMNVEV (reference sequence). The CDR3 nucleotides are TGTGCCAGCAGTTTAACAGGGGCACCTAATTCACCCCTCCACTTT. Encoded protein: CASSLTGAPNSPLHF.